The 6 T cell receptor beta chains in this list originate from one sample, sequenced in a study of T cell responses to AZD1222 COVID-19 vaccine. Profiled with immunoSEQ multiplex PCR; TCRdb holds only in-frame clones, not every one. The repertoire holds 90,000 or so clones, with 70% to 90% as singletons. The source was peripheral blood, collected on day 0 of AZD1222 vaccination. Every receptor here comes from an adult in good health.

The V call is TRBV3-1 (or the pseudogene TRBV3-2), the J call TRBJ2-1; TRBD2 aligns across 7 bases. The J segment lost 8 bases and the V segment lost 5 bases, leaving 3 bases of the junction unmatched. This CDR3 is 12 amino acids long. The germline V gene has CDR1 LGHDT and CDR2 YNNKEL (reference sequence). The CDR3 nucleotides are TGTGCCAGCAGCGGGACTACAGATGAGCAGTTCTTC. It is translated as CASSGTTDEQFF.

The chain carries TRBV7-6 and TRBJ2-1, with D perhaps TRBD1 (5 bases). The germline CDR1 and CDR2 sequences are SGHVS and FNYEAQ. The V end was cut by 1 base, the J end by 8 bases, with 18 bases between. This CDR3 is built from 16 residues. CDR3 amino acids: CASSLGRGQGGHEQFF. The CDR3 DNA reads TGTGCCAGCAGCTTAGGGAGAGGACAAGGCGGACATGAGCAGTTCTTC.

Only a few counts were recorded for this clone. This chain joins TRBV28 and TRBJ2-2; 11 bases agree with TRBD1. J gave up 0 bases and V 6 bases, and 3 bases lay outside the gene matches. Germline V CDR1 and CDR2: MDHEN, SYDVKM. This CDR3 has 16 residues. The CDR3 spells CASRDRGRTNTGELFF. DNA of the CDR3: TGTGCCAGCAGGGACAGGGGGCGGACGAACACCGGGGAGCTGTTTTTT.

The gene calls are TRBV6-5 and TRBJ2-7; D perhaps matches TRBD1 (8 bases). The CDR3 loop spans 14 amino acids. Trimming pared 6 bases from V and 5 bases from J, leaving 17 bases between. Per germline, CDR1 MNHEY and CDR2 SVGAGI. In nucleotides, the CDR3 is TGTGCCAGCAGAGCGGGACAGGCCGGGGACGAGCAGTACTTC. It translates to CASRAGQAGDEQYF.

The rearrangement links TRBV12-3 or TRBV12-4 to TRBJ1-2, with D perhaps TRBD1 (5 bases). The CDR3 covers 13 residues. V lost 4 bases, J lost 2 bases, and 8 bases lay in between. The CDR3 spells CASSSGTNYGYTF. The DNA of the CDR3 is TGTGCCAGCAGTTCCGGGACGAACTATGGCTACACCTTC.

This chain uses TRBV7-2 with TRBJ1-5; maybe TRBD1 (6 bases). CDR3 length equals 15 residues. Germline CDR1 reads SGHTA; CDR2 reads FQGNSA. V was shortened by 2 bases and J by 2 bases, with 10 bases between the two germline ends. This chain's CDR3 is CASSLSSGGNQPQHF. CDR3 in DNA: TGTGCCAGCAGCTTAAGTTCAGGGGGCAATCAGCCCCAGCATTTT.